This T cell receptor beta chain was sequenced for a study of T cells after posttransplantation cyclophosphamide. Regarding the study as a whole: Blood and skin or GI T cell repertoires showed limited TRB overlap.

Of note for this clone: Its specificity is not known.

Some clones are missing from TCRdb's copy, which holds only in-frame ones; the method was immunoSEQ multiplex PCR. The sample carries approximately 50,000 clones, around 94% recorded once. This CDR3 comprises 14 residues. Germline CDR1 is SNHLY and CDR2 is FYNNEI. Trimming removed 6 bases at V and 5 bases at J, with 16 bases between. Material: PBMCs. The genes are TRBV2 and TRBJ1-2, with a possible D match to TRBD1 (6 bases). This clonotype was obtained from a woman in her thirties in good health and a related stem cell transplant donor. CDR3 in amino acids: CASRHREGPYGYTF. The CDR3 nucleotides are TGTGCCAGCAGACACAGGGAGGGGCCTTATGGCTACACCTTC.